One and the same sample provided the 12 T cell receptor beta chains below, sequenced in a study of blood T cell repertoires in COVID-19. Sequencing used immunoSEQ multiplex PCR; TCRdb keeps in-frame clones, though not all of them. Here the sample spans 15,000 to 20,000 clones, 87% being singletons. Sequencing input: peripheral blood. These receptors were taken from a man aged 45 to 65 with active COVID-19.

The chain couples TRBV7-6 to TRBJ2-5, with D uncertain. The CDR3 sequence is 15 residues long. Germline loops: CDR1 SGHVS, CDR2 FNYEAQ. V gave up 2 bases and J gave up 5 bases, with 15 bases separating them. CDR3 residues: CASSLSGGLGETQYF. The CDR3 nucleotides read TGTGCCAGCAGCTTATCCGGTGGGCTTGGGGAGACCCAGTACTTC.

The chain recombines TRBV4-3 with TRBJ1-1; 7 bases fit TRBD1. V trimming: 4 bases; J trimming: 0 bases; junction bases outside the gene matches: 5. The germline gives CDR1 LGHNA, CDR2 YSLEER. The CDR3 extends over 15 amino acids. The CDR3 DNA reads TGCGCCAGCAGCCCGACAGGGTATATGAACACTGAAGCTTTCTTT. Translated: CASSPTGYMNTEAFF.

The chain combines TRBV28 with TRBJ2-7, with D perhaps TRBD2 (6 bases). V was clipped by 6 bases and J by 6 bases, with 24 bases between them. Looked up from germline, CDR1 is MDHEN and CDR2 is SYDVKM. The CDR3 is 16 amino acids. The CDR3 loop reads CASSRNLATRPSEQYF. The CDR3 coding sequence is TGTGCCAGCAGCCGGAATCTAGCGACCCGACCATCCGAGCAGTACTTC.

This clone was recorded only once. The chain couples TRBV4-3 to TRBJ1-1; D is uncertain. CDR3 length: 14 residues. Trimming cost V 1 base and J 2 bases, with 8 bases left between them. The germline CDR1 and CDR2 sequences are LGHNA and YSLEER. CDR3 sequence reads: CASSQVGSNTEAFF. For the CDR3, the DNA is TGCGCCAGCAGCCAAGTTGGGAGTAACACTGAAGCTTTCTTT.

The chain employs TRBV6-2 or TRBV6-3 and TRBJ2-3; 8 positions match TRBD1. The CDR3 sequence is 14 residues long. Per germline, CDR1 MNHEY and CDR2 SVGEGT. Losses at the gene ends were 5 bases for V and 3 bases for J; bases not matched to a gene: 4. This CDR3 is CASSGGQGTDTQYF. DNA for the CDR3: TGTGCCAGCAGTGGAGGACAGGGAACAGATACGCAGTATTTT.

The J gene is TRBJ1-4, the V gene TRBV2, with D perhaps TRBD1 (6 bases). V gave up 8 bases and J gave up 5 bases, with 15 bases separating them. The CDR3 sequence is 14 residues long. The germline CDR1 and CDR2 sequences are SNHLY and FYNNEI. The CDR3 spells CASCLDGQNEKLFF. CDR3 bases: TGTGCCAGCTGCCTGGACGGACAGAATGAAAAACTGTTTTTT.

The chain is built from TRBV18 and TRBJ1-2; D unresolved. Trimming removed 6 bases from V and 0 bases from J, with 14 bases in between. The germline CDR1 and CDR2 sequences are KGHSH and LQKENI. CDR3 size: 15 residues. This CDR3 is CASSPTRIPNYGYTF. The CDR3 region has the DNA TGTGCCAGCTCGCCGACGAGGATCCCTAACTATGGCTACACCTTC.

V is TRBV19 and J is TRBJ2-7; 9 nucleotides align to TRBD1. CDR3 length: 17 amino acids. Germline V gene sequence: CDR1 LNHDA, CDR2 SQIVND (reference sequence). V was pared by 6 bases and J by 2 bases, with 14 bases of the junction left unmatched. This chain's CDR3 is CASSRKITGTGPYEQYF. The CDR3 coding sequence is TGTGCCAGTAGCCGAAAAATTACCGGGACAGGGCCCTACGAGCAGTACTTC.

J is TRBJ1-1 and V is TRBV6-5; TRBD1 agrees at 7 bases. V lost 6 bases and J lost 4; bases outside the gene matches: 11. The germline CDR1 and CDR2 sequences are MNHEY and SVGAGI. This CDR3 spans 15 amino acids. The CDR3 reads CASRLGQKFVTEAFF. In nucleotides, the CDR3 is TGTGCCAGCAGATTGGGACAGAAGTTTGTCACTGAAGCTTTCTTT.

The rearrangement uses TRBV18 and TRBJ2-3; 9 nucleotides line up with TRBD1. This CDR3 region has 15 residues. Trimming removed 6 bases from V and 5 bases from J; junction bases left unmatched: 9. Germline V gives CDR1 KGHSH, CDR2 LQKENI. Here the CDR3 DNA reads TGTGCCAGCTCTCCCCGACAGGGGGTAAGAGATACGCAGTATTTT. Its protein is CASSPRQGVRDTQYF.

The CDR3 coding sequence is TGTGCCATCAGTGAGCCTCGACCAGGACAGAAACTGTTCATGAACACTGAAGCTTTCTTT. As protein: CAISEPRPGQKLFMNTEAFF. This chain links TRBV10-3 with TRBJ1-1, with D perhaps TRBD1 (6 bases). Trimming shortened V by 2 bases and J by 0 bases, and 25 bases separated the two germline ends. Germline loops: CDR1 ENHRY, CDR2 SYGVKD. The CDR3 has 20 amino acids.

The chain combines TRBV11-3 with TRBJ2-2; possibly TRBD2 for D (5 bases). The V and J ends lost 3 bases and 4 bases respectively, with 9 bases between them. The CDR3 totals 14 residues. CDR1 is SGHNT, CDR2 YENEEA, per germline. The CDR3 reads CASSFSAGTGELFF. The CDR3 DNA reads as TGTGCCAGCAGCTTTAGCGCGGGCACCGGGGAGCTGTTTTTT.